This TCR beta chain comes out of a study of neurological immune-mediated disorders. Time point of the sample: longitudinal time-point 3. With 6 bases clipped from V and 5 bases from J, the junction kept 7 bases outside the gene matches. The CDR3 extends over 14 amino acids. TCRdb recomputed calls from the 5' RACE reads with MiXCR, one row per CDR3 protein. The sample includes roughly 45,000 distinct CDR3 sequences, about 13% of them seen just once. The sample holds many counts of this clonotype. The chain combines TRBV12-3 or TRBV12-4 with TRBJ1-1, with 9 bases matching TRBD1. What was sequenced was PBMCs. This TCR was recovered from a man aged 30-40 years in good health. The chain's CDR3 is CASREQGAGTEAFF. The CDR3 coding sequence is TGTGCCAGCAGGGAACAGGGGGCCGGTACTGAAGCTTTCTTT.